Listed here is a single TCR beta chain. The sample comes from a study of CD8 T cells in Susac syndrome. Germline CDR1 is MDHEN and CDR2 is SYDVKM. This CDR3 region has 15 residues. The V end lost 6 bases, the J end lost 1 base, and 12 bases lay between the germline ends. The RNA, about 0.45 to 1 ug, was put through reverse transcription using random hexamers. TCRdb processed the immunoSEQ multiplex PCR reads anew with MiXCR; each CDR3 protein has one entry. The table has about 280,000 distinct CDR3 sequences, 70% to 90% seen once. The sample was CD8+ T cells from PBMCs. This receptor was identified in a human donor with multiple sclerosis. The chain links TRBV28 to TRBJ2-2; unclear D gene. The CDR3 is CASSLRAENTGELFF. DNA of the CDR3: TGTGCCAGCAGCCTCCGGGCCGAGAACACCGGGGAGCTGTTTTTT.